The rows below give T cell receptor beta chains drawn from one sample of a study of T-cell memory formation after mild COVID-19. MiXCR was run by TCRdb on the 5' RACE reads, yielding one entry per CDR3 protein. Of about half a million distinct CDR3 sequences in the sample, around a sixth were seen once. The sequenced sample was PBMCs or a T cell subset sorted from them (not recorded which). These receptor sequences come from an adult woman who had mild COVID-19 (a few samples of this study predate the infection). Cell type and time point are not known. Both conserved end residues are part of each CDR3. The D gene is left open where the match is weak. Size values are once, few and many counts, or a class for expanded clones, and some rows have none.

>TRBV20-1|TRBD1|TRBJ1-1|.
CSASLVQGAEAFF
TGCAGTGCTAGTCTGGTACAGGGGGCTGAAGCTTTCTTT
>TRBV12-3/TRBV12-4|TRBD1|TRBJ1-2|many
CASSPGGGYTF
TGTGCCAGCAGTCCAGGGGGAGGCTACACCTTC
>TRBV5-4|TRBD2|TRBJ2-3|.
CASRLGGGEDTQYF
TGTGCCAGCAGATTGGGCGGGGGGGAGGATACGCAGTATTTT
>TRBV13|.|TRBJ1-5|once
CASSWRVNQPQHF
TGTGCCAGCAGCTGGAGAGTCAATCAGCCCCAGCATTTT
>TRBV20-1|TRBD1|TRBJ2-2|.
CSASMRDRDTGELFF
TGCAGTGCCAGTATGAGGGACAGGGACACCGGGGAGCTGTTTTTT
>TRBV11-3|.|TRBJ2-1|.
CASSYGHGNEQFF
TGTGCCAGCAGCTATGGGCACGGGAATGAGCAGTTCTTC
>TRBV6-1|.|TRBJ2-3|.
CASPADWGDTQYF
TGTGCCAGCCCGGCGGATTGGGGAGATACGCAGTATTTT
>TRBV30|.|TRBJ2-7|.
CAWTRSGADYEQYF
TGTGCCTGGACCCGGTCGGGGGCAGACTACGAGCAGTACTTC
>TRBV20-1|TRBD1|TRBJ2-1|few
CSATGQESYNEQFF
TGCAGTGCTACGGGACAGGAGTCCTACAATGAGCAGTTCTTC
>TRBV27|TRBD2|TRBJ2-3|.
CASRTGLAGGRDTQYF
TGTGCCAGCAGGACCGGACTAGCGGGGGGACGGGATACGCAGTATTTT
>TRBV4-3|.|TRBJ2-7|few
CASSQGGQVGEQYF
TGCGCCAGCAGCCAAGGAGGGCAGGTAGGCGAGCAGTACTTC
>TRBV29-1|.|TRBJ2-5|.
CSALSPRPIGETQYF
TGCAGCGCCCTCTCGCCTCGGCCCATAGGGGAGACCCAGTACTTC